This T cell receptor (beta chain) was captured in a study of Graves' ophthalmopathy and Graves' hyperthyroidism. Study-wide results and limits: Among thyroid clonotypes expanded above 0.001 frequency, most also appeared in blood.

Beta-chain TCR CDR3 regions were amplified from RNA transcripts. Second-round multiplex PCR followed a first-round RT-PCR using HTBI primers. A single record per CDR3 protein comes from TCRdb applying MiXCR to the multiplex PCR reads. In the table there are 620,000 or so distinct CDR3 sequences, 20% to 25% of which are singletons. V was pared by 8 bases and J by 5 bases, with 6 bases of the junction left unmatched. The CDR3 extends over 15 amino acids. Per germline, CDR1 ENHRY and CDR2 SYGVKD. About this clonotype itself: Antigen: not known.

The V gene is TRBV10-3, the J gene TRBJ2-2, with 12 nucleotides matching TRBD2. The clonotype was recovered from a woman younger than 30 with stable Graves' hyperthyroidism. Some clones in this sample may be carry-over from other donors' samples. The sample taken for sequencing was peripheral blood. Written as DNA, the CDR3 is TGTGCCATCCAAGCGACTAGCGGGAGTACCGGGGAGCTGTTTTTT. It is translated as CAIQATSGSTGELFF.